This T cell receptor (beta chain) derives from a study of spatial heterogeneity in lung cancer. Turning to the study itself: As counted in raw reads, each unique TCR and UMI combination appeared more than ten times on average.

TCRdb itself ran the 5' RACE reads through MiXCR, one entry per CDR3 protein. In the table there are about 13,000 distinct CDR3 sequences, 4% to 5.5% of which are singletons. This clonotype was observed many times. Its antigen is still unknown. Time point indicated: sample taken at primary tumor resection. Whole-study findings and limits: Intratumoral expanded alpha and beta TCR counts were found to track tumor mutation counts.

The length of the CDR3 is 16 residues. The V gene's germline CDR1 is SGHNT and CDR2 YYREEE (reference sequence). V shed 0 bases and J shed 0 bases, with 10 bases lying between them. The sample here was lung tumor tissue, taken at surgery. This TCR was sampled from a male donor with early-stage non-small cell lung cancer. The gene calls are TRBV5-4 and TRBJ2-1; D perhaps matches TRBD1 (5 bases). CDR3: CASSLVGQISYNEQFF. The CDR3 DNA reads TGTGCCAGCAGCTTGGTGGGGCAGATCTCCTACAATGAGCAGTTCTTC.